These 20 T cell receptor beta chains were all obtained from the same sample, sequenced in a study of blood T cell repertoires in COVID-19. The method was immunoSEQ multiplex PCR; TCRdb's version includes in-frame clones alone and lacks a portion of them. The table shows more than 300,000 clones, with around 90% occurring only once. Specimen: PBMCs or T cells enriched from blood (not recorded which). The receptors were gathered from a woman aged 18-35 years who had recovered from COVID-19.

This clone was observed a few times. The genes are TRBV7-2 and TRBJ1-6; 10 bases align to TRBD1. After removal of 4 bases from V and 6 bases from J, the junction contained 3 bases not matched to a gene. Germline V gene lookup returns CDR1 SGHTA and CDR2 FQGNSA. There are 15 residues in the CDR3. The CDR3 sequence is CASSWTGGINSPLHF. CDR3 DNA: TGTGCCAGCAGCTGGACAGGGGGGATTAATTCACCCCTCCACTTT.

The chain links TRBV2 to TRBJ2-2; 13 bases are shared with TRBD2. Per the germline V gene, CDR1 is SNHLY and CDR2 is FYNNEI. The junction had 7 bases not matched to a gene; V was cut back by 2 bases and J by 4 bases. This CDR3 contains 18 residues. The CDR3 DNA follows: TGTGCCAGCAGTGAAAGCGGTTGGACTAGCGGGGGCACCGGGGAGCTGTTTTTT. Residues: CASSESGWTSGGTGELFF.

The chain links TRBV19 to TRBJ2-3; 7 positions agree with TRBD2. Germline V gene lookup returns CDR1 LNHDA and CDR2 SQIVND (reference sequence). J gave up 5 bases and V 8 bases, and 1 base lay outside the gene matches. The CDR3 covers 11 residues. The CDR3 sequence: CASWGGDTQYF. CDR3 bases: TGTGCCAGTTGGGGGGGAGATACGCAGTATTTT.

In the case of this clone: Other DNA sequences in this specimen translate into the identical CDR3. The rearrangement uses TRBV28 and TRBJ1-2; D remains unclear. This CDR3 contains 13 residues. Trimming took off 5 bases at V and 5 bases at J, with 12 bases between the two ends. The germline V gene has CDR1 MDHEN and CDR2 SYDVKM. CDR3: CASSLRGDYGYTF. CDR3 DNA: TGTGCCAGCAGTCTACGGGGAGATTATGGCTACACCTTC.

The chain recombines TRBV4-2 with TRBJ2-1; 9 bases line up with TRBD1. The CDR3 totals 17 residues. The germline V gene has CDR1 LGHNA and CDR2 YNFKEQ. V shed 4 bases, J shed 7 bases, and the junction held 14 bases outside the gene matches. CDR3 in amino acids: CASSLWTGAAGWNEQFF. The CDR3 coding sequence is TGTGCCAGCAGCCTTTGGACAGGGGCCGCCGGCTGGAATGAGCAGTTCTTC.

The chain joins TRBV27 to TRBJ1-2; D ambiguous. V was clipped by 4 bases and J by 4 bases, with 13 bases between them. From germline, CDR1 is MNHEY and CDR2 SMNVEV (reference sequence). The CDR3 is 14 residues long. The CDR3 loop reads CASSSPGRSYGYTF. The CDR3 DNA follows: TGTGCCAGCAGTTCCCCAGGTCGTAGCTATGGCTACACCTTC.

The V and J genes are TRBV19 and TRBJ1-1; D possibly corresponds to TRBD1 (6 bases). V was clipped by 5 bases and J by 2 bases, with 15 bases between them. Germline CDR1 reads LNHDA; CDR2 reads SQIVND (reference sequence). The CDR3 spans 15 residues. Here the CDR3 reads CASSDPGHTNTEAFF. CDR3 sequence (DNA): TGTGCCAGTAGTGACCCGGGACACACTAACACTGAAGCTTTCTTT.

This clone was observed a handful of times. This sequence joins TRBV5-1 and TRBJ2-2, with a possible D match to TRBD2 (6 bases). The V end lost 3 bases, the J end lost 7 bases, and 19 bases lay between the germline ends. Germline V gives CDR1 SGHRS, CDR2 YFSETQ. This CDR3 is built from 16 residues. As DNA, the CDR3 is TGCGCCAGCAGCTATATAGGGACTTCTCGGGGCGGGGAGCTGTTTTTT. Protein: CASSYIGTSRGGELFF.

A single count supports this clone. V is TRBV7-3 and J is TRBJ2-3, with 11 bases aligning to TRBD2. The CDR3 spans 14 residues. CDR1 is SGHTA, CDR2 FQGTGA, per germline. The J segment lost 4 bases and the V segment lost 5 bases, leaving 2 bases of the junction unmatched. The CDR3, as DNA: TGTGCCAGCAGCGATAGCGGGGGGGCAGATACGCAGTATTTT. This gives the protein CASSDSGGADTQYF. Full variable domain (missing parts from reference TRBV7-3 and TRBJ2-3): GAGVSQTPSNKVTEKGKYVELRCDPISGHTALYWYRQSLGQGPEFLIYFQGTGAADDSGLPNDRFFAVRPEGSVSTLKIQRTERGDSAVYLCASSDSGGADTQYFGPGTRLTVL.

The chain is built from TRBV30 and TRBJ1-6; D uncertain. V gave up 4 bases and J gave up 8 bases, with 9 bases separating them. From germline, CDR1 is GTSNPN and CDR2 SVGIG (reference sequence). The CDR3 is made up of 12 amino acids. The CDR3 loop is CAWMAGYSPLHF. For the CDR3, the DNA is TGTGCCTGGATGGCCGGGTATTCACCCCTCCACTTT.

CDR3 DNA sequence: TGTGCCAGCAGAAATCACCTCCGGGGCGGAGGGGCTTTCTTT. Amino acid sequence: CASRNHLRGGGAFF. The chain is built from TRBV28 and TRBJ1-1; a possible D gene is TRBD1 (5 bases). This CDR3 has 14 amino acids. The V gene's germline CDR1 is MDHEN and CDR2 SYDVKM. Trimming stripped 6 bases from V and 11 bases from J, with 22 bases between. Looking up the rest from reference TRBV28 and TRBJ1-1 gives the full variable domain: DVKVTQSSRYLVKRTGEKVFLECVQDMDHENMFWYRQDPGLGLRLIYFSYDVKMKEKGDIPEGYSVSREKKERFSLILESASTNQTSMYLCASRNHLRGGGAFFGQGTRLTVV.

V is TRBV2 and J is TRBJ2-7, with TRBD1 as a possible D gene (6 bases). Between the trimmed V and J ends, which lost 7 bases and 6 bases, there was a span of 19 bases. The CDR3 contains 14 residues. Germline CDR1 reads SNHLY; CDR2 reads FYNNEI. The CDR3 sequence is CASINRVPFPEQYF. DNA of the CDR3: TGTGCCAGCATCAACAGGGTCCCTTTTCCCGAGCAGTACTTC.

This sequence joins TRBV6-1 and TRBJ2-7, with D tentatively TRBD1 (6 bases). The ends were cut back, 2 bases at V and 2 bases at J, with 10 bases in the middle. The CDR3 runs 14 residues. Germline lookup yields CDR1 MNHNS and CDR2 SASEGT. Here the CDR3 reads CASSEQRQAYEQYF. CDR3 nucleotides: TGTGCCAGCAGTGAACAGAGACAGGCCTACGAGCAGTACTTC.

The J gene is TRBJ1-1, the V gene TRBV6-1; D is undetermined. The CDR3 extends over 15 amino acids. Germline V lookup: CDR1 MNHNS, CDR2 SASEGT. Trimming stripped 1 base from V and 0 bases from J, with 9 bases between. CDR3 residues: CASSEVETLNTEAFF. The CDR3 DNA sequence: TGTGCCAGCAGTGAAGTAGAGACATTGAACACTGAAGCTTTCTTT.

The chain is built from TRBV5-8 and TRBJ1-1; 8 nucleotides line up with TRBD1. This CDR3 spans 17 amino acids. V shed 4 bases, J shed 6 bases, and the junction held 17 bases outside the gene matches. Germline assignment: CDR1 SGHTS and CDR2 YDEGEE. CDR3 DNA: TGTGCCAGCAGCGAAAACAGGGGGGCAACCCAGGGCTCTGAAGCTTTCTTT. This encodes CASSENRGATQGSEAFF.

The chain joins TRBV7-9 to TRBJ1-4, with 7 bases that match TRBD1. CDR1 is SEHNR, CDR2 FQNEAQ, per germline (reference sequence). V shed 5 bases, J shed 4 bases, and the junction held 7 bases outside the gene matches. The CDR3 totals 15 residues. DNA of the CDR3: TGTGCCAGCAGCGCCTCAGGGGGACATAATGAAAAACTGTTTTTT. Protein product: CASSASGGHNEKLFF.

The rearrangement uses TRBV18 and TRBJ2-7, with 7 bases aligning to TRBD2. V lost 3 bases, J lost 6 bases, and 11 bases stayed unmatched. This CDR3 region has 15 residues. The germline V gene encodes CDR1 KGHSH and CDR2 LQKENI. CDR3 sequence reads: CASSPAIGGWAEQYF. DNA for the CDR3: TGTGCCAGCTCACCGGCGATCGGGGGGTGGGCCGAGCAGTACTTC.

This clone was picked up a small number of times. The chain combines TRBV5-4 with TRBJ2-1, with D unclear. This CDR3 comprises 13 residues. The V and J ends lost 1 base and 6 bases respectively, with 8 bases between them. Germline V gene data show CDR1 as SGHNT and CDR2 as YYREEE (reference sequence). The DNA for the CDR3 is TGTGCCAGCAGCTTGATACTCCTCAATGAGCAGTTCTTC. Translated: CASSLILLNEQFF.

This chain's CDR3 is CASSISGIISFTEAFF. CDR3 coding DNA: TGTGCCAGTAGTATTTCAGGGATTATTTCGTTCACTGAAGCTTTCTTT. The gene calls are TRBV19 and TRBJ1-1; possible D gene TRBD1, 5 bases. Trimming cost V 3 bases and J 4 bases, with 18 bases left between them. The length of the CDR3 is 16 residues. Germline V gives CDR1 LNHDA, CDR2 SQIVND (reference sequence).

The gene calls are TRBV6-6 and TRBJ2-5, with TRBD2 matching over 9 bases. Per germline, CDR1 MNHNY and CDR2 SVGAGI (reference sequence). The V gene end was trimmed by 2 bases and the J gene end by 7 bases; junction bases not matched to a gene: 8. The CDR3 runs to 15 residues. In DNA form, the CDR3 reads TGTGCCAGCAGTTACGGCGGGGGGGGTTTGGCGACCCAGTACTTC. As protein: CASSYGGGGLATQYF.